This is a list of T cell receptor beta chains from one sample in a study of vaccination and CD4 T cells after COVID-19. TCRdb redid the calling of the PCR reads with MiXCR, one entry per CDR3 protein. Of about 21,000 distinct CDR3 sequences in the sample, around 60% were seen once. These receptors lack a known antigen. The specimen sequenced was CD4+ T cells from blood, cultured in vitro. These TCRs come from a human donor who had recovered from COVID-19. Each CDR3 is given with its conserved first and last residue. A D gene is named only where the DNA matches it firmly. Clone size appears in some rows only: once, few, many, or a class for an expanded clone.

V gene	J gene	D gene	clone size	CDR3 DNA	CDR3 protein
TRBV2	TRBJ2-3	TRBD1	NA	TGTGCCAGCAGTGGAGGACAGGGTGTAGGCACAGATACGCAGTATTTT	CASSGGQGVGTDTQYF
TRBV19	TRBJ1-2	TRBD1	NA	TGTGCCAGTCATAGGGACAGCATCTATGGCTACACCTTC	CASHRDSIYGYTF
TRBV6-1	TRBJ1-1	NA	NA	TGTGCCAGCAGTAACAATCCCCGGGGCAGCCGGAACACTGAAGCTTTCTTT	CASSNNPRGSRNTEAFF
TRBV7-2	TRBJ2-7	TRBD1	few	TGTGCCAGCAGCTTATGGACAGGGCCCTACGAGCAGTACTTC	CASSLWTGPYEQYF
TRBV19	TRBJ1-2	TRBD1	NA	TGTGCCAGTATTAGGACAGGGAGCGATGGCTATGGCTACACCTTC	CASIRTGSDGYGYTF
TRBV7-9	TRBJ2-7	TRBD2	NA	TGTGCCAGCAGCCTTAGCGGGAGCGGGGACTACGAGCAGTACTTC	CASSLSGSGDYEQYF
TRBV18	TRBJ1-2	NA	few	TGTGCCAGCTCACCACTGAGAGACACCTTCGGCTACACCTTC	CASSPLRDTFGYTF
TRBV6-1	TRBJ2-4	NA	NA	TGTGCCAGCAGTGAAGCAGGGGGAAGGAACATTCAGTACTTC	CASSEAGGRNIQYF
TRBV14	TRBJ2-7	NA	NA	TGTGCCAGCAGCCTGACGGGCCGGGAGCAGTACTTC	CASSLTGREQYF
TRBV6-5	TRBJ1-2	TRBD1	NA	TGTGCCAGCAGAGTGAGAGGGGGACAGGGCAGGGGCTACACCTTC	CASRVRGGQGRGYTF
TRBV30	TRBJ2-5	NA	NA	TGTGCCTGTTCCTGGGGGGGGGCTTTAGCAGAGACCCAGTACTTC	CACSWGGALAETQYF
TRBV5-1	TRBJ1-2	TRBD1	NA	TGCGCCAGCAGCCCGGGACAGGGGGCTGTTTCTAACTATGGCTACACCTTC	CASSPGQGAVSNYGYTF
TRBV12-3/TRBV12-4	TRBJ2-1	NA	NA	TGTGCCAGCAGTTCCGGACCTTCGGAGCAGTTCTTC	CASSSGPSEQFF
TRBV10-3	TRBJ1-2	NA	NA	TGTGCCATCAGTACGGACATGGAATATGGCTACACCTTC	CAISTDMEYGYTF
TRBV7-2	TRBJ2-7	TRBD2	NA	TGTGCCAGCAGCTTAGGGACTAGCGGGGCTGAGCAGTACTTC	CASSLGTSGAEQYF
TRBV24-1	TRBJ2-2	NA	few	TGTGCCACCAGTGATTTACGGGGGACCGGGGAGCTGTTTTTT	CATSDLRGTGELFF
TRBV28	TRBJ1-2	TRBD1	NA	TGTGCCAGCAGCCCCGGGACAGGGGCATTATATGGCTACACCTTC	CASSPGTGALYGYTF
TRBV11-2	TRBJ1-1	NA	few	TGTGCCAGCAGCTTAGTGGGGCGCTTGGCTTTCTTT	CASSLVGRLAFF
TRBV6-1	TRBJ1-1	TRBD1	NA	TGTGCCAGCATCTTCTACCGGGACAGTCATCGAGGTGAAGCTTTCTTT	CASIFYRDSHRGEAFF
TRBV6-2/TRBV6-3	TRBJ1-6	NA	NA	TGTGCCAGCAGGCGGTCCTCCGAAGCGAATTCACCCCTCCACTTT	CASRRSSEANSPLHF
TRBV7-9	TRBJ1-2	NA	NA	TGTGCCAGCAGCTTAGCTCCCAATAGGGGAGGCTACACCTTC	CASSLAPNRGGYTF
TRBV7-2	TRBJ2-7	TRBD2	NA	TGTGCCAGCAGCTCGAGGACTAGCGGGAGTGACGAGCAGTACTTC	CASSSRTSGSDEQYF
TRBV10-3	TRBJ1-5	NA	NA	TGTGCCATCAGTGAGGGCCCAGGCAATCAGCCCCAGCATTTT	CAISEGPGNQPQHF
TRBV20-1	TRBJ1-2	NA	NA	TGCAGTGCTAGAGATCCAGGGGATGGCTACACCTTC	CSARDPGDGYTF
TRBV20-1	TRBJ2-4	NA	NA	TGCAGTGCTACCATCACGGACATTCAGTACTTC	CSATITDIQYF
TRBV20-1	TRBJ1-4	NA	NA	TGCAGTGCTAGAGCCCCCAAACGGGACACCAATAATGAAAAACTGTTTTTT	CSARAPKRDTNNEKLFF
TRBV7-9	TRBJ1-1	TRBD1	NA	TGTGCCAGCAGCAAAGAACAGGGGGCAGTCACTGAAGCTTTCTTT	CASSKEQGAVTEAFF